The 10 T cell receptor beta chains reported below all come from one sample, sequenced in a study of blood T cell repertoires in COVID-19. Generated by immunoSEQ multiplex PCR, the TCRdb table keeps only in-frame clones and is missing some. The table has approximately 270,000 clones, around nine tenths seen once. Sequenced input: peripheral blood. Receptors originate from a man at least 80 years old with acute or convalescent COVID-19.

The V call is TRBV18, the J call TRBJ2-3, with 8 positions matching TRBD2. The V segment lost 3 bases and the J segment 3 bases; nucleotides outside the gene matches: 8. There are 16 residues in the CDR3. Per germline, CDR1 KGHSH and CDR2 LQKENI. The CDR3: CASSPPGGTRTDTQYF. Written as DNA, the CDR3 is TGTGCCAGCTCACCTCCCGGGGGGACTAGGACAGATACGCAGTATTTT.

The chain is built from TRBV15 and TRBJ1-5; no clear D. Germline CDR1 is LNHNV and CDR2 is YYDKDF (reference sequence). V was pared by 4 bases and J by 0 bases, with 7 bases between. The CDR3 has 14 amino acids. The CDR3 region is CATSKGLSNQPQHF. The DNA of the CDR3 is TGTGCCACCAGCAAAGGACTTAGCAATCAGCCCCAGCATTTT.

The CDR3 nucleotides are TGTGCCAGCAGTTCGCGGGGGACTAGCGGGGGAGAGACCCAGTACTTC. Its translation: CASSSRGTSGGETQYF. V usage is TRBV6-6 and J usage is TRBJ2-5, with TRBD2 matching 14 bases. With 4 bases clipped from V and 4 bases from J, the junction kept 5 bases outside the gene matches. The CDR3 length is 16 residues. The V gene's germline CDR1 is MNHNY and CDR2 SVGAGI (reference sequence).

V usage is TRBV6-1 and J usage is TRBJ2-7, with 9 bases fitting TRBD1. Germline loops: CDR1 MNHNS, CDR2 SASEGT. The ends lost 3 bases at V and 3 bases at J; junction bases unmatched: 6. CDR3 length equals 15 residues. This chain's CDR3 is CASSDGRQGGYEQYF. CDR3 DNA: TGTGCCAGCAGTGACGGGCGACAGGGGGGCTACGAGCAGTACTTC.

The gene calls are TRBV27 and TRBJ1-4, with 9 bases that match TRBD1. The germline V gene encodes CDR1 MNHEY and CDR2 SMNVEV (reference sequence). V gave up 2 bases and J gave up 7 bases; unmatched junction bases: 5. The CDR3 loop spans 15 amino acids. CDR3 sequence reads: CASSLLGTGLEKLFF. The CDR3 coding sequence is TGTGCCAGCAGTTTACTCGGGACAGGGCTTGAAAAACTGTTTTTT.

The chain has TRBV9 and TRBJ1-2; D not certain. There are 14 residues in the CDR3. Germline values: CDR1 SGDLS, CDR2 YYNGEE. V was shortened by 0 bases and J by 0 bases, with 6 bases between the two germline ends. The CDR3 DNA is TGTGCCAGCAGCGTAGACAATTCTAACTATGGCTACACCTTC. Translating it yields CASSVDNSNYGYTF.

In its sample, this clone was seen once. Other DNA sequences of this sample code for an identical CDR3. V is TRBV3-1 (or the pseudogene TRBV3-2) and J is TRBJ2-1; 15 nucleotides align to TRBD2. CDR1 and CDR2 (germline): LGHDT, YNNKEL (reference sequence). This CDR3 region has 15 residues. V lost 4 bases to trimming and J lost 6 bases; unmatched junction nucleotides: 1. The CDR3 DNA sequence: TGTGCCAGCAGCCTGGGACTAGCGGGAGGCAATGAGCAGTTCTTC. Translating it yields CASSLGLAGGNEQFF.

The gene calls are TRBV6-2 or TRBV6-3 and TRBJ1-5; 9 bases agree with TRBD1. Germline V gene sequence: CDR1 MNHEY, CDR2 SVGEGT. The CDR3 is 15 residues long. Germline trimming cut 3 bases from V and 5 bases from J; bases unmatched to any gene: 5. The CDR3 sequence: CASSYTGGFDQPQHF. The CDR3 DNA follows: TGTGCCAGCAGTTATACAGGGGGCTTCGATCAGCCCCAGCATTTT.

The chain couples TRBV9 to TRBJ1-3; 8 nucleotides agree with TRBD1. The CDR3 sequence is 16 residues long. The germline gives CDR1 SGDLS, CDR2 YYNGEE. The V and J ends lost 4 bases and 2 bases, in that order; junction bases with no gene match: 8. The CDR3 DNA reads as TGTGCCAGCAGCCCTCTACAGGGGGGAACTGGAAACACCATATATTTT. Protein sequence: CASSPLQGGTGNTIYF.

The rearrangement joins TRBV11-2 to TRBJ2-2; D may be TRBD1 (6 bases). V was trimmed by 5 bases and J by 3 bases, leaving 16 bases between them. Germline values: CDR1 SGHAT, CDR2 FQNNGV. The CDR3 contains 16 residues. Here the CDR3 reads CASSIRGTTYTGELFF. As DNA, the CDR3 is TGTGCCAGCAGCATCAGGGGTACTACATACACCGGGGAGCTGTTTTTT.